The next 24 T cell receptor beta chains were all read from a single sample in a study of T-cell reconstitution after alpha-beta-depleted transplantation in children. Unique molecular identifiers were built into the TCRbeta library. TCRdb re-derived calls from the PCR reads in MiXCR, one entry per CDR3 protein. The top ten hold 5% of the sample, which has 780,000 or so distinct CDR3 sequences, under 20% seen once. The specimen was PBMCs, mostly from graft donor cells, collected 360 days after TCRalphabeta/CD19-depleted stem cell transplant. Receptors originate from a male patient younger than 18 who had a stem cell transplant for acute lymphoblastic leukemia, so the T cells may come from the graft donor.

This clonotype appeared a few times. The V call is TRBV10-3, the J call TRBJ2-7; D gene unclear. This CDR3 has 12 residues. CDR1 is ENHRY, CDR2 SYGVKD, per germline. Between the trimmed V and J ends, which lost 6 bases and 2 bases, there was a span of 8 bases. The CDR3 nucleotides read TGTGCCATCAGGGACCCTCCCTACGAGCAGTACTTC. Encoded protein: CAIRDPPYEQYF.

The chain has TRBV3-1 and TRBJ2-3; 7 nucleotides line up with TRBD2. There are 13 residues in the CDR3. Germline V gene lookup returns CDR1 LGHDT and CDR2 YNNKEL (reference sequence). V dropped 4 bases and J dropped 5; count of bases not matched to a gene: 3. The CDR3 coding sequence is TGTGCCAGCAGCCCTACTAGCGTAGATACGCAGTATTTT. Protein sequence: CASSPTSVDTQYF.

This chain uses TRBV13 with TRBJ2-5; D is possibly TRBD1 (6 bases). The V gene lost 4 bases and the J gene lost 1 base, with 19 bases spanning the gap. Germline CDR1 and CDR2: PRHDT and FYEKMQ (reference sequence). The CDR3 extends over 17 amino acids. In DNA, the CDR3 is TGTGCCAGCAGCTACTACAGGGCGGAGGTCGTCCAAGAGACCCAGTACTTC. This codes for CASSYYRAEVVQETQYF.

The J gene is TRBJ2-2, the V gene TRBV7-3; 7 nucleotides agree with TRBD1. The V gene end was trimmed by 5 bases and the J gene end by 6 bases; junction bases not matched to a gene: 9. This CDR3 region has 15 residues. CDR1 SGHTA and CDR2 FQGTGA come from the germline V gene. CDR3 nucleotide sequence: TGTGCCAGCAGCCCCGTAGGGGGCAGCCCCGGGGAGCTGTTTTTT. Amino acid sequence: CASSPVGGSPGELFF. The full variable domain, its missing parts supplied by reference TRBV7-3 and TRBJ2-2, is GAGVSQTPSNKVTEKGKYVELRCDPISGHTALYWYRQSLGQGPEFLIYFQGTGAADDSGLPNDRFFAVRPEGSVSTLKIQRTERGDSAVYLCASSPVGGSPGELFFGEGSRLTVL.

This clonotype was picked up a small number of times. CDR3 protein: CASSGAGTSGSRETQYF. Here the CDR3 DNA reads TGTGCCAGCAGCGGGGCCGGGACTAGCGGGAGTCGAGAGACCCAGTACTTC. The chain employs TRBV7-9 and TRBJ2-5; 14 nucleotides align to TRBD2. Germline loops: CDR1 SEHNR, CDR2 FQNEAQ (reference sequence). V lost 5 bases to trimming and J lost 4 bases; unmatched junction nucleotides: 9. The CDR3 length is 17 residues.

The J gene is TRBJ2-3, the V gene TRBV19; the D call may be TRBD1 or TRBD2 (5 bases each). The germline gives CDR1 LNHDA, CDR2 SQIVND (reference sequence). Deletions cut 10 bases from V and 2 bases from J, with 13 bases between. The length of the CDR3 is 13 residues. CDR3 protein: CANREGHTDTQYF. The CDR3 nucleotides read TGTGCCAACCGAGAGGGGCACACAGATACGCAGTATTTT.

The table lists this clonotype with a few counts. J is TRBJ2-7 and V is TRBV10-2; no definite D call. Per germline, CDR1 WSHSY and CDR2 SAAADI. V lost 0 bases and J 2 bases, leaving 8 bases between the germline ends. CDR3 length equals 14 residues. Written as DNA, the CDR3 is TGCGCCAGCAGTGAGTCGAGCGTTACCTACGAGCAGTACTTC. It codes for CASSESSVTYEQYF.

This clonotype was detected many times. This chain connects TRBV5-1 to TRBJ2-2; 8 positions agree with TRBD2. CDR1 SGHRS and CDR2 YFSETQ come from the germline V gene. V gave up 4 bases and J gave up 0 bases; unmatched junction bases: 5. CDR3 length: 16 residues. In DNA, the CDR3 is TGCGCCAGCAGCCCCCCGGGACTAGCGAACACCGGGGAGCTGTTTTTT. Its translation: CASSPPGLANTGELFF.

The rearrangement links TRBV29-1 to TRBJ1-5; the D gene is possibly TRBD1 (6 bases). This CDR3 is 15 amino acids long. The V end lost 6 bases, the J end lost 0 bases, and 15 bases lay between the germline ends. CDR1 and CDR2 from the germline V gene are SQVTM and ANQGSEA. This chain's CDR3 is CSVDNRVFSNQPQHF. The DNA for the CDR3 is TGCAGCGTAGACAACAGGGTCTTTAGCAATCAGCCCCAGCATTTT.

The genes are TRBV6-1 and TRBJ2-7; 11 bases agree with TRBD1. This CDR3 has 13 amino acids. V lost 7 bases and J lost 4; bases outside the gene matches: 3. Germline CDR1 MNHNS, CDR2 SASEGT. For the CDR3, the DNA is TGTGCCAGCATCGGACAGGGGGCTTACGAGCAGTACTTC. Its protein is CASIGQGAYEQYF.

This clonotype has just a few counts. The chain uses TRBV20-1 and TRBJ2-3, with 8 bases matching TRBD1. CDR3 length equals 18 residues. Germline CDR1 and CDR2: DFQATT and SNEGSKA (reference sequence). J lost 3 bases, V lost 0 bases, and 14 bases had no gene match. The CDR3 loop reads CSARDLIRSGGTTDTQYF. The CDR3 nucleotides read TGCAGTGCTAGAGACCTTATCCGCTCAGGGGGCACGACAGATACGCAGTATTTT.

This clonotype was seen a few times. This chain connects TRBV5-1 to TRBJ1-1; tentative D call: TRBD1 (6 bases). Trimming shortened V by 0 bases and J by 7 bases, and 10 bases separated the two germline ends. This CDR3 is built from 13 residues. Per germline, CDR1 SGHRS and CDR2 YFSETQ. The CDR3 DNA reads TGCGCCAGCAGCTTGGGGGGGCCGGGTGAAGCTTTCTTT. Translated, it gives CASSLGGPGEAFF. Together with reference TRBV5-1 and TRBJ1-1, the CDR3 gives the full variable domain: KAGVTQTPRYLIKTRGQQVTLSCSPISGHRSVSWYQQTPGQGLQFLFEYFSETQRNKGNFPGRFSGRQFSNSRSEMNVSTLELGDSALYLCASSLGGPGEAFFGQGTRLTVV.

This clonotype was recorded a few times. CDR3 protein: CSAVTGTDTQYF. The CDR3 DNA follows: TGCAGTGCAGTGACAGGCACAGATACGCAGTATTTT. V and J are TRBV20-1 and TRBJ2-3, with a possible D match to TRBD1 (5 bases). The V end was cut by 6 bases, the J end by 1 base, with 8 bases between. This CDR3 is built from 12 residues. From germline, CDR1 is DFQATT and CDR2 SNEGSKA (reference sequence).

The J gene is TRBJ2-7, the V gene TRBV6-1; D is perhaps TRBD2 (6 bases). The germline gives CDR1 MNHNS, CDR2 SASEGT. The CDR3 runs 13 residues. Between the trimmed V and J ends, which lost 7 bases and 6 bases, there was a span of 16 bases. CDR3 nucleotides: TGTGCCAGCAACAGGAGGGGTTGGCTCGAGCAGTACTTC. Amino acids: CASNRRGWLEQYF.

The chain carries TRBV29-1 and TRBJ2-4, with 7 bases lining up with TRBD1. J gave up 6 bases and V 0 bases, and 11 bases lay outside the gene matches. This CDR3 contains 16 residues. Germline CDR1 and CDR2: SQVTM and ANQGSEA. The CDR3 loop is CSVEDRRGWYGNIQYF. CDR3 bases: TGCAGCGTTGAAGATCGCAGGGGGTGGTATGGAAACATTCAGTACTTC. Full variable domain (missing parts from reference TRBV29-1 and TRBJ2-4): SAVISQKPSRDICQRGTSLTIQCQVDSQVTMMFWYRQQPGQSLTLIATANQGSEATYESGFVIDKFPISRPNLTFSTLTVSNMSPEDSSIYLCSVEDRRGWYGNIQYFGAGTRLSVL.

The chain has TRBV20-1 and TRBJ1-3, with no clear D. This CDR3 is 13 amino acids long. Germline V gene data show CDR1 as DFQATT and CDR2 as SNEGSKA (reference sequence). V lost 6 bases, J lost 0 bases, and 9 bases lay in between. As DNA, the CDR3 is TGCAGTGCCATCCATGGCTCTGGAAACACCATATATTTT. Protein: CSAIHGSGNTIYF.

At least ten counts were recorded for this clonotype. The chain employs TRBV5-1 and TRBJ2-1, with TRBD2 identical over 12 bases. Germline loops: CDR1 SGHRS, CDR2 YFSETQ. CDR3 size: 15 residues. Germline trimming cut 6 bases from V and 9 bases from J; bases unmatched to any gene: 10. CDR3: CASTPGLAGMTEQFF. The CDR3, as DNA: TGCGCCAGCACCCCCGGACTAGCGGGAATGACTGAGCAGTTCTTC.

This clonotype was recorded at least ten times. The chain links TRBV4-1 to TRBJ2-7; 7 bases align to TRBD1. The germline V gene encodes CDR1 MGHRA and CDR2 YSYEKL. V shed 1 base, J shed 0 bases, and the junction held 6 bases outside the gene matches. The CDR3 runs 16 residues. The CDR3: CASSQAPGDSSYEQYF. CDR3 DNA sequence: TGCGCCAGCAGCCAAGCCCCAGGGGACAGCTCCTACGAGCAGTACTTC.

The chain has TRBV2 and TRBJ2-1; 13 bases line up with TRBD2. Germline CDR1 SNHLY, CDR2 FYNNEI. The CDR3 consists of 14 residues. J was trimmed by 5 bases and V by 7 bases; bases with no gene match: 2. The CDR3 DNA sequence: TGTGCCAGCAAGGGACTAGCGGGGCACAATGAGCAGTTCTTC. It encodes CASKGLAGHNEQFF.

This clonotype occurred a few times. The rearrangement uses TRBV3-1 and TRBJ2-7; 10 nucleotides match TRBD2. This CDR3 has 14 amino acids. CDR1 and CDR2 from the germline V gene are LGHDT and YNNKEL (reference sequence). V dropped 6 bases and J dropped 5; count of bases not matched to a gene: 7. The chain's CDR3 is CASRRLAGDNEQYF. CDR3 in DNA: TGTGCCAGCAGGCGGCTAGCGGGAGATAACGAGCAGTACTTC.

This clonotype has at least ten counts. The rearrangement joins TRBV12-3 or TRBV12-4 to TRBJ2-2; no clear D gene. V was trimmed by 1 base and J by 6 bases, leaving 6 bases between them. The CDR3 totals 13 residues. CDR3 sequence reads: CASSLGIAGELFF. CDR3 nucleotide sequence: TGTGCCAGCAGTTTAGGGATCGCCGGGGAGCTGTTTTTT.

The gene calls are TRBV12-3 or TRBV12-4 and TRBJ1-5; 8 bases are a match to TRBD1. This CDR3 is built from 17 residues. V lost 5 bases, J lost 2 bases, and 11 bases stayed unmatched. For the CDR3, the DNA is TGTGCCAGCAGTCCTCGGAGGACAGGGCGCGGCAATCAGCCCCAGCATTTT. It yields the protein CASSPRRTGRGNQPQHF.

This clonotype was seen a single time. V usage is TRBV3-1 and J usage is TRBJ2-2; 7 positions match TRBD1. Germline V gives CDR1 LGHDT, CDR2 YNNKEL (reference sequence). The J segment lost 6 bases and the V segment lost 3 bases, leaving 7 bases of the junction unmatched. CDR3 size: 15 residues. The DNA for the CDR3 is TGTGCCAGCAGCCATACGACAGGGACGGCCGGGGAGCTGTTTTTT. Residues: CASSHTTGTAGELFF.

This clonotype was detected only a few times. This sequence joins TRBV27 and TRBJ2-7; perhaps TRBD2 as D (5 bases). V lost 2 bases, J lost 5 bases, and 7 bases lay in between. The CDR3 has 12 residues. Looked up from germline, CDR1 is MNHEY and CDR2 is SMNVEV (reference sequence). The CDR3 region is CASSLHGDEQYF. Here the CDR3 DNA reads TGTGCCAGCAGTTTACACGGGGACGAGCAGTACTTC.